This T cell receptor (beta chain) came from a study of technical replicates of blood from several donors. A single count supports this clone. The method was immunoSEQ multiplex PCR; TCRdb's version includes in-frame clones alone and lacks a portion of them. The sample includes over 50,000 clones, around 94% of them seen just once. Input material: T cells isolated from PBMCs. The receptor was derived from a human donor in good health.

The CDR3 DNA is TGTGCCAGCAGCTTATTCGGGGGCACAGATACGCAGTATTTT. It encodes CASSLFGGTDTQYF. The rearrangement links TRBV7-6 to TRBJ2-3, with D possibly TRBD2 on 5 matching bases. CDR3 length equals 14 residues. Germline V gene data show CDR1 as SGHVS and CDR2 as FNYEAQ. V lost 2 bases to trimming and J lost 1 base, with 7 bases between them.